This T cell receptor beta chain comes out of a study of regulatory T cells in long-lasting Graves disease. Turning to the study itself: Graves' patients with a new diagnosis had received antithyroid drugs under 3 months.

As for time point: newly diagnosed GD, antithyroid drugs for less than 3 months. PBMC-derived RNA was used for the TCR library. The CDR3 spans 14 residues. CDR1 is GTSNPN and CDR2 is SVGIG in the germline V gene (reference sequence). The V end was cut by 6 bases, the J end by 5 bases, with 19 bases between. Library construction for TCR beta used iRepertoire HTBI primers and Arm-PCR of CDR3 regions. MiXCR, applied by TCRdb to the multiplex PCR reads, yields one record per CDR3 protein. Of 500,000 or so distinct CDR3 sequences in the sample, roughly a sixth were seen once. These same data were also listed under a study on T cells in Graves' hyperthyroidism and ophthalmopathy. This second study says: Uncontrolled infection, other autoimmune disease, pregnancy or lactation disqualified patients from enrolment.

This TCR came from a woman between 40 and 65 years old with Graves disease. Sequenced material: peripheral blood mononuclear cells (PBMCs), taken at new diagnosis, from a patient treated with antithyroid drugs. This chain uses TRBV30 with TRBJ1-1; tentative D call: TRBD1 (5 bases). This CDR3 is CACARGGERTEAFF. In nucleotides, the CDR3 is TGTGCCTGCGCTCGGGGGGGAGAACGGACTGAAGCTTTCTTT.